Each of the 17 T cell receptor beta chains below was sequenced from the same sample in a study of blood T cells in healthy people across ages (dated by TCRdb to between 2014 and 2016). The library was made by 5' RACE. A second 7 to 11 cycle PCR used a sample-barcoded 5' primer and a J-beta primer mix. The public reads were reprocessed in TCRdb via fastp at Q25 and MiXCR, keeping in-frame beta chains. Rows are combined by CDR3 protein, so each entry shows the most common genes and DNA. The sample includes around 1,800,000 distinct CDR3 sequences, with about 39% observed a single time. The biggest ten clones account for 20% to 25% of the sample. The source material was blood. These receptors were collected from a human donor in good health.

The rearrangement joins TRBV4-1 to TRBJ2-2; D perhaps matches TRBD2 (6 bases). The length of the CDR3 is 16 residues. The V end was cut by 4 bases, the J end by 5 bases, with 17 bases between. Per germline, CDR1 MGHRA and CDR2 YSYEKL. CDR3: CASSRTWGGETGELFF. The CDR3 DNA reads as TGCGCCAGCAGCCGGACCTGGGGCGGGGAGACCGGGGAGCTGTTTTTT.

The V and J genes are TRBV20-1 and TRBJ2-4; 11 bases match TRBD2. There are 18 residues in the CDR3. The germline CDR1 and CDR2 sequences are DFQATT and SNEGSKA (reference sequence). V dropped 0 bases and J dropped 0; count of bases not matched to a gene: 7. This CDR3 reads CSARDVWLAGGAKNIQYF. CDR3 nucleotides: TGCAGTGCTAGAGATGTTTGGCTAGCGGGGGGAGCCAAAAACATTCAGTACTTC.

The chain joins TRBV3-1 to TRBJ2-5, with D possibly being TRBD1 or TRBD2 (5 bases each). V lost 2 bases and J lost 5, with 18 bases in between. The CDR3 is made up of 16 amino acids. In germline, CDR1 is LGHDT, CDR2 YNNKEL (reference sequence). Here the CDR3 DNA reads TGTGCCAGCAGCCAAAATGAGAGGGGTTCCGGGGAGACCCAGTACTTC. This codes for CASSQNERGSGETQYF.

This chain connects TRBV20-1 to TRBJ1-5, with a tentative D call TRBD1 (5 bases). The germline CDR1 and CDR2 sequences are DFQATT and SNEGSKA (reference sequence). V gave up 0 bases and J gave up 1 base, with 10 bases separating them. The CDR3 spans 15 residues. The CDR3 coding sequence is TGCAGTGCTAGAGAGACAGTTAGAAGCAATCAGCCCCAGCATTTT. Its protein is CSARETVRSNQPQHF.

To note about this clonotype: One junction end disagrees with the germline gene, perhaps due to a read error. CDR3 nucleotides: TGCAATGCTAGGTCCCCGGGACAGTGGCACAATGAGCAGTTCTTC. It is translated as CNARSPGQWHNEQFF. The chain joins TRBV20-1 to TRBJ2-1; 7 bases map to TRBD1. Germline V gene sequence: CDR1 DFQATT, CDR2 SNEGSKA (reference sequence). The CDR3 consists of 15 residues.

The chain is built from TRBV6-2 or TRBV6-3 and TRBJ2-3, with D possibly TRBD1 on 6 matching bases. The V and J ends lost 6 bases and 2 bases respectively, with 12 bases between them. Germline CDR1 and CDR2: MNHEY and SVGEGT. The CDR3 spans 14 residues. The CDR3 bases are TGTGCCAGCAGACAGACAGGCTACACAGATACGCAGTATTTT. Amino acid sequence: CASRQTGYTDTQYF.

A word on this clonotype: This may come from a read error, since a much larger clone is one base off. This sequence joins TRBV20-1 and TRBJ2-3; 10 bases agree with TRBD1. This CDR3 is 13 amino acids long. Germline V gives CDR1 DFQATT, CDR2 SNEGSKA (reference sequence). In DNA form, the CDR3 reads TGCAGTGCCACCGGACAGGGGGGAGATACGCGGTATTTT. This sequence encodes CSATGQGGDTRYF.

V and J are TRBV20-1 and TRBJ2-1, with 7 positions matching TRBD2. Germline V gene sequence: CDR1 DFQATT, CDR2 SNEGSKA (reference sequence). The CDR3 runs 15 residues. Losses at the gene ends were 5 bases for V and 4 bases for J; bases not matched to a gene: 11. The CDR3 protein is CSALTGGGFYNEQFF. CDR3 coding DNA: TGCAGTGCTTTGACTGGCGGGGGATTTTACAATGAGCAGTTCTTC.

In nucleotides, the CDR3 is TGCGCCAGCAGCCCGGTAGCAGGGGGCTACGAGCAGTACTTC. It translates to CASSPVAGGYEQYF. This rearrangement joins TRBV5-1 to TRBJ2-7; 7 bases are shared with TRBD1. Germline trimming cut 4 bases from V and 3 bases from J; bases unmatched to any gene: 7. This CDR3 has 14 amino acids. CDR1 is SGHRS and CDR2 is YFSETQ in the germline V gene.

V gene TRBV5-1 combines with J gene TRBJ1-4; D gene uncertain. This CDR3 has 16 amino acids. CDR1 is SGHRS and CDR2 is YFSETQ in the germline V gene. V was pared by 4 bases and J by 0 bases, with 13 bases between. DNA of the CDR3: TGCGCCAGCAGCCATTCAGACGGTGCAACTAATGAAAAACTGTTTTTT. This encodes CASSHSDGATNEKLFF.

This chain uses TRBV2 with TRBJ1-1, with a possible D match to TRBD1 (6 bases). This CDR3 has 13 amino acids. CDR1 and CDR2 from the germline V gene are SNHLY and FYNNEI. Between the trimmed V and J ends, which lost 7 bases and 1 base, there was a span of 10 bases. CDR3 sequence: CASTWGPNTEAFF. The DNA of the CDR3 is TGTGCCAGCACCTGGGGGCCGAACACTGAAGCTTTCTTT.

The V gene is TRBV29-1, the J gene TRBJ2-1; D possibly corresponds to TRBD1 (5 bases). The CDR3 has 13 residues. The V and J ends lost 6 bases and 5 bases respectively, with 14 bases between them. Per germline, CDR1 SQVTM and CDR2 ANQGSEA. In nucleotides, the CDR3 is TGCAGCGTGGTGGGCGAGACAGACAATGAGCAGTTCTTC. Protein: CSVVGETDNEQFF.

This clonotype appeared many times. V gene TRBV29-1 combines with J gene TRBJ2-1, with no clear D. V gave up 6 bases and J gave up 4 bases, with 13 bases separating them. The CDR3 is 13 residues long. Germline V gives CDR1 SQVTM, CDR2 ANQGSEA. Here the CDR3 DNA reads TGCAGCGTCCGCCGGGCCGTATACAATGAGCAGTTCTTC. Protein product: CSVRRAVYNEQFF.

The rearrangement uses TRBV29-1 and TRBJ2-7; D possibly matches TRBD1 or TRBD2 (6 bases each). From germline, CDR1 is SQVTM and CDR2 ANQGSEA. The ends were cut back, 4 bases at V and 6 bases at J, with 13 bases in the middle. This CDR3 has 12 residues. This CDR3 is CSVGRGDAEQYF. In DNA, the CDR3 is TGCAGCGTTGGAAGGGGGGATGCCGAGCAGTACTTC.

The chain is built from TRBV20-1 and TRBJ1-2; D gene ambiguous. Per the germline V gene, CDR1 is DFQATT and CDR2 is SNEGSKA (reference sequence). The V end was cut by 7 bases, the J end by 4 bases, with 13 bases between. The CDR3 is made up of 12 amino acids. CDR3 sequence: CSVDPRSYGYTF. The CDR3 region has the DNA TGCAGTGTAGACCCTCGGAGCTATGGCTACACCTTC.

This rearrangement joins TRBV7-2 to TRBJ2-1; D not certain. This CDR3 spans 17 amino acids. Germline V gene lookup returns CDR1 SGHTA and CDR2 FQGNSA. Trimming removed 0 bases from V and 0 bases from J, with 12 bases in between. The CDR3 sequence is CASSLAFSRSSYNEQFF. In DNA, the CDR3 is TGTGCCAGCAGCTTAGCATTCAGCAGGAGCTCCTACAATGAGCAGTTCTTC.

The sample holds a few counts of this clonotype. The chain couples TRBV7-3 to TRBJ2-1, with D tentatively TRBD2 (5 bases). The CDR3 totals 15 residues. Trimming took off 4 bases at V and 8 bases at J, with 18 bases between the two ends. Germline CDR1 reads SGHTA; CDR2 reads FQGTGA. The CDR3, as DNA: TGTGCCAGCAGCTCAAGCGGTTACCTTACTGATGAGCAGTTCTTC. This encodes CASSSSGYLTDEQFF.